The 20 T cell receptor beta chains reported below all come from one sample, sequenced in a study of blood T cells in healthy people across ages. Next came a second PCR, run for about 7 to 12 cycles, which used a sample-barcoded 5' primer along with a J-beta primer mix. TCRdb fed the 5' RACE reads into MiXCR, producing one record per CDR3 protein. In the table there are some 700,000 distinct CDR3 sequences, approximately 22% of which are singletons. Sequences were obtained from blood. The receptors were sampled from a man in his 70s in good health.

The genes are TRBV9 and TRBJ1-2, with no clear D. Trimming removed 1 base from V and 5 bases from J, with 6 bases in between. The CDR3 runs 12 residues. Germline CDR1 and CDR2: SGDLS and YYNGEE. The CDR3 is CASSVRDYGYTF. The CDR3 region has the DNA TGTGCCAGCAGCGTAAGGGATTATGGCTACACCTTC.

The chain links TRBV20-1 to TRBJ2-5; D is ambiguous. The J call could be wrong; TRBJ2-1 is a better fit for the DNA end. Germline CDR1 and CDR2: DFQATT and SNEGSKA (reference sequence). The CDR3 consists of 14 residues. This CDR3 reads CSASRAPERNEQFF. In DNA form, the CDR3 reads TGCAGTGCTAGCCGGGCCCCTGAACGGAATGAGCAGTTCTTC.

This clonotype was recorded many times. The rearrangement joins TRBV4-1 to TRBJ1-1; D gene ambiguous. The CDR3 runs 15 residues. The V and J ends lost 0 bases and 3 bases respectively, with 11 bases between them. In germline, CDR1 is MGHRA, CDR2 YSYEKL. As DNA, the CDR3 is TGCGCCAGCAGCCAAGAGGACCTTTGGGACACTGAAGCTTTCTTT. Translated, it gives CASSQEDLWDTEAFF.

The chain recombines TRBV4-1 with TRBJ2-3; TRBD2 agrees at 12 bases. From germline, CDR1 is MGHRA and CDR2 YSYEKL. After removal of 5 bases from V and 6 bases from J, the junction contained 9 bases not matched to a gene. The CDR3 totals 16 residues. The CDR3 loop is CASSKKGLAGTDTQYF. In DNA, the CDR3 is TGCGCCAGCAGCAAGAAAGGACTAGCGGGAACGGATACGCAGTATTTT.

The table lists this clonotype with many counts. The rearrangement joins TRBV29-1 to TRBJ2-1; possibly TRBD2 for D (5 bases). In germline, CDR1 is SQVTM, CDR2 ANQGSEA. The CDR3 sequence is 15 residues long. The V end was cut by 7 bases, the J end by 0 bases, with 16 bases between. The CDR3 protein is CSAKRDLSSYNEQFF. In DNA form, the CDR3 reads TGCAGCGCTAAGAGGGATCTGAGCTCCTACAATGAGCAGTTCTTC.

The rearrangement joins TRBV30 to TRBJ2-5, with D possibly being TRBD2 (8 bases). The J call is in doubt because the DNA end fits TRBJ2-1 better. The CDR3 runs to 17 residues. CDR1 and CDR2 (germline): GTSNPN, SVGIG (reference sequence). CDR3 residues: CAWTRRFGRGQVNEQFF. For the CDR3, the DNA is TGTGCCTGGACTAGAAGGTTCGGGAGGGGGCAGGTCAATGAGCAGTTCTTC.

CDR3 in amino acids: CASSLARGDRSYGYTF. CDR3 DNA sequence: TGCGCCAGCAGCTTGGCCCGAGGGGACAGAAGCTATGGCTACACCTTC. V and J are TRBV5-1 and TRBJ1-2; 7 positions match TRBD1. The germline gives CDR1 SGHRS, CDR2 YFSETQ. The CDR3 consists of 16 residues. Trimming removed 0 bases from V and 4 bases from J; junction bases left unmatched: 9.

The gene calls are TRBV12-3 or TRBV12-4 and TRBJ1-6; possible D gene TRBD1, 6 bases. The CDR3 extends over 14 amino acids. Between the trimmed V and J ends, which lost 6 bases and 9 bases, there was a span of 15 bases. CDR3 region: CASSASVRGSPLHF. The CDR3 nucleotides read TGTGCCAGCAGCGCTAGCGTCAGGGGTTCACCCCTCCACTTT.

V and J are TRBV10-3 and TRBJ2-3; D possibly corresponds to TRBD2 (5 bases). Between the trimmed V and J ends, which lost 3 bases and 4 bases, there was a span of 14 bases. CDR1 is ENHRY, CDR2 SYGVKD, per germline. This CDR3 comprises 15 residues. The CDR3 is CAISDGKGRSDTQYF. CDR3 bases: TGTGCCATCAGTGACGGGAAGGGCCGATCAGATACGCAGTATTTT.

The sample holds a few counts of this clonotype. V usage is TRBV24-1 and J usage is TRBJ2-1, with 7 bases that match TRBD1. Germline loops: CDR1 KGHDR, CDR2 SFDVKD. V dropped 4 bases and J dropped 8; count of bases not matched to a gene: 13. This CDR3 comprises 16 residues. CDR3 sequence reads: CATSDPGTARGYEQFF. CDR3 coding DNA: TGTGCCACCAGTGACCCTGGGACAGCCCGGGGATATGAGCAGTTCTTC.

CDR3 loop: CASSLREKAADTQYF. CDR3 coding DNA: TGTGCCAGCAGTCTCCGGGAGAAAGCAGCAGATACGCAGTATTTT. This chain uses TRBV7-8 with TRBJ2-3; D possibly corresponds to TRBD2 (6 bases). With 6 bases removed from V and 4 bases from J, the gap between germline ends came to 17 bases. Germline V gene lookup returns CDR1 SGHVS and CDR2 FQNEAQ. CDR3 length: 15 amino acids.

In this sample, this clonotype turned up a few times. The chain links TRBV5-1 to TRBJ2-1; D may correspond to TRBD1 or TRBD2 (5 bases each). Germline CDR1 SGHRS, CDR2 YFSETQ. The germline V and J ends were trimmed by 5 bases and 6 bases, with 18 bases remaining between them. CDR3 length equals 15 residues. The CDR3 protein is CASRLEGLGGNEQFF. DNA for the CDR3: TGCGCCAGCAGACTTGAGGGCCTTGGGGGCAATGAGCAGTTCTTC.

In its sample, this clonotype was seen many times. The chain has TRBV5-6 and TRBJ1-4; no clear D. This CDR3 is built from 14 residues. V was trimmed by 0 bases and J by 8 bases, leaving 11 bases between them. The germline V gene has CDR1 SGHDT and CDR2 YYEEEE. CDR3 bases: TGTGCCAGCAGCTTGGTGCCATTCGGGGAAAAACTGTTTTTT. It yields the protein CASSLVPFGEKLFF.

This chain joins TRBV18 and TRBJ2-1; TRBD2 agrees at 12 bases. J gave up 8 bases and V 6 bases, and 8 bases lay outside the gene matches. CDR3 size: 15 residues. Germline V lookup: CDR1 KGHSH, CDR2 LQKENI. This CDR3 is CASSQTSGSVDEQFF. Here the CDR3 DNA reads TGTGCCAGCTCCCAGACTAGCGGGAGTGTCGATGAGCAGTTCTTC.

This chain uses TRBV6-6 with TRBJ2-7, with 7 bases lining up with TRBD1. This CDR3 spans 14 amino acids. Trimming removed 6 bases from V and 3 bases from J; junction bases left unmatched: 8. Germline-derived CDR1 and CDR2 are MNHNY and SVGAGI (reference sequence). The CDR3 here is CASRRQGGIYEQYF. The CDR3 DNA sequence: TGTGCCAGCAGACGACAGGGTGGTATCTACGAGCAGTACTTC.

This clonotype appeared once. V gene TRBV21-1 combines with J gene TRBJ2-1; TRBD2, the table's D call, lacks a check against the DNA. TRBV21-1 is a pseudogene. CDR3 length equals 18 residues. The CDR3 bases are TGTGCCAGCAGCAAAACGGCATGTCGGAGGGAAGTAGGAAGTGAGCAGTTCTTC. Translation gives CASSKTACRREVGSEQFF.

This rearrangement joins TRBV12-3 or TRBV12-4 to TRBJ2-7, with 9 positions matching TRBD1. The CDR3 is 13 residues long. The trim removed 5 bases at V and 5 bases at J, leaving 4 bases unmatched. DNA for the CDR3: TGTGCCAGCAGTGGGACAGGGAGGAACGAGCAGTACTTC. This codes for CASSGTGRNEQYF.

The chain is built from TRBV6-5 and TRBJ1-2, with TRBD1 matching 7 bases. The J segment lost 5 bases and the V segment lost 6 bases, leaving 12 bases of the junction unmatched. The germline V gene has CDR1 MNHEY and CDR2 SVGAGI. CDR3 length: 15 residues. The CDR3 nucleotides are TGTGCCAGCAGAAAAACAGGGGCCGGGGGGTATGGCTACACCTTC. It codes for CASRKTGAGGYGYTF.

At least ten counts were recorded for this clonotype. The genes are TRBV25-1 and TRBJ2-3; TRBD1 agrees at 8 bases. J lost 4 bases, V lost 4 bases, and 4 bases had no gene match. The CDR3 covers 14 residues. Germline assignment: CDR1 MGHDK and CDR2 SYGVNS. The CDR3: CASSGQGTPDTQYF. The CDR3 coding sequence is TGTGCCAGCAGTGGACAGGGGACCCCAGATACGCAGTATTTT.

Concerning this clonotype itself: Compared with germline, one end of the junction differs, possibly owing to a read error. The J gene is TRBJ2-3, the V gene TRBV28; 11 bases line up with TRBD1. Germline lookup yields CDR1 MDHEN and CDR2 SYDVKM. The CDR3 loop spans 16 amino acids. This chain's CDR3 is CASSRPGQGVTDTRYF. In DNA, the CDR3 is TGTGCCAGCAGTAGACCGGGACAGGGGGTTACAGATACGCGGTATTTT.